The rows below give T cell receptor beta chains drawn from one sample of a study of cytomegalovirus exposure and HLA in healthy donors. Using immunoSEQ multiplex PCR, the repertoire was profiled, and TCRdb retains in-frame clones only, with some absent. Of under 200,000 clones listed, roughly 81% are singletons. The sequencing sample was made of PBMCs. The receptors were gathered from a woman aged 50 to 60 in good health and CMV-seronegative. Each CDR3 is given with its conserved first and last residue. D genes are given only for firm matches. A clone size is listed for some rows: how often the clone was seen (once, few, many), or a class if it is expanded.

>NA|TRBJ1-2|TRBV7-2|NA
CASSLEKGLYYGYTF
TGTGCCAGCAGCTTAGAAAAGGGGCTCTACTATGGCTACACCTTC
>NA|TRBJ2-7|TRBV19|TRBD1
CASSPGTGGFYEQYF
TGTGCCAGTAGTCCGGGGACAGGGGGCTTTTACGAGCAGTACTTC
>NA|TRBJ2-1|TRBV5-1|TRBD2
CASSSGTSGLNEQFF
TGCGCCAGCAGCTCCGGGACTAGCGGCCTCAATGAGCAGTTCTTC
>NA|TRBJ2-1|TRBV10-1|TRBD2
CASRWPSGRFYNEQFF
TGCGCCAGCCGCTGGCCTAGCGGGAGGTTCTACAATGAGCAGTTCTTC
>NA|TRBJ2-4|TRBV10-3|NA
CAISESSVTIAKNIQYF
TGTGCCATCAGTGAGTCGTCAGTCACTATAGCCAAAAACATTCAGTACTTC
>NA|TRBJ2-5|TRBV13|TRBD2
CASSVSPGLAGNPQETQYF
TGTGCCAGCAGCGTCTCTCCGGGACTAGCGGGGAACCCCCAAGAGACCCAGTACTTC
>few|TRBJ1-3|TRBV28|NA
CASSPSGAGSNTIYF
TGTGCCAGCAGCCCTTCAGGGGCAGGGTCGAACACCATATATTTT
>NA|TRBJ2-4|TRBV30|TRBD1
CAWSRGNGQGVAKNIQYF
TGTGCCTGGAGTCGAGGCAACGGCCAGGGGGTAGCCAAAAACATTCAGTACTTC
>NA|TRBJ2-3|TRBV27|NA
CASSPPVSTDTQYF
TGTGCCAGCAGTCCCCCAGTCAGCACAGATACGCAGTATTTT
>few|TRBJ1-1|TRBV6-5|TRBD1
CASSYGDRPNTEAFF
TGTGCCAGCAGTTACGGGGACAGGCCAAACACTGAAGCTTTCTTT
>NA|TRBJ1-1|TRBV7-2|NA
CASSPSRVNTEAFF
TGTGCCAGCAGTCCCTCCCGGGTCAATACTGAAGCTTTCTTT
>NA|TRBJ2-5|TRBV9|NA
CASSVGVTSVETQYF
TGTGCCAGCAGCGTAGGGGTGACTAGTGTAGAGACCCAGTACTTC
>NA|TRBJ2-1|TRBV5-8|TRBD2
CASSPGLAGSYNEQFF
TGTGCCAGCAGCCCAGGACTAGCGGGATCCTACAATGAGCAGTTCTTC
>few|TRBJ2-7|TRBV6-1|TRBD1
CATYRGGSSYEQYF
TGTGCCACCTACAGGGGCGGAAGCTCCTACGAGCAGTACTTC
>NA|TRBJ2-4|TRBV5-6|TRBD1
CASSLEGQKAKNIQYF
TGTGCCAGCAGCTTGGAGGGACAGAAGGCCAAAAACATTCAGTACTTC
>NA|TRBJ2-1|TRBV7-9|NA
CASSPPGSVGYSKQFF
TGTGCCAGCAGCCCCCCGGGGAGCGTGGGTTATTCCAAGCAGTTCTTC
>NA|TRBJ2-7|TRBV5-1|TRBD1
CASSRDRAYEQYF
TGCGCCAGCAGCCGGGACAGAGCCTACGAGCAGTACTTC
>NA|TRBJ2-5|TRBV5-1|NA
CASSLEGKVYGETQYF
TGCGCCAGCAGCCTAGAGGGAAAGGTATATGGAGAGACCCAGTACTTC
>few|TRBJ2-7|TRBV28|TRBD2
CASSFSGGGYEQYF
TGTGCCAGCAGTTTTTCCGGCGGGGGGTACGAGCAGTACTTC
>NA|TRBJ2-2|TRBV18|NA
CASSPGRNTGELFF
TGTGCCAGCTCACCGGGCAGGAACACCGGGGAGCTGTTTTTT
>NA|TRBJ2-7|TRBV27|TRBD1
CASSLSPRPGGHEQYF
TGTGCCAGCAGTTTATCACCTCGGCCAGGGGGTCACGAGCAGTACTTC
>NA|TRBJ2-2|TRBV9|NA
CASSVGTTNTGELFF
TGTGCCAGCAGCGTAGGGACTACGAACACCGGGGAGCTGTTTTTT
>few|TRBJ2-7|TRBV5-6|NA
CASSTGGSGFGYEQYF
TGTGCCAGCAGCACCGGAGGGTCCGGTTTTGGCTACGAGCAGTACTTC
>NA|TRBJ1-5|TRBV19|NA
CASSISRGQTGNQPQHF
TGTGCCAGTAGTATCTCCAGGGGCCAGACCGGCAATCAGCCCCAGCATTTT
>NA|TRBJ2-2|TRBV6-6|TRBD1
CASSPGQGWTGELFF
TGTGCCAGCAGTCCGGGACAGGGTTGGACCGGGGAGCTGTTTTTT
>NA|TRBJ1-2|TRBV10-1|NA
CASRYRGGYTF
TGCGCCAGCAGGTATCGAGGAGGCTACACCTTC
>NA|TRBJ2-2|TRBV5-6|NA
CASSLRGYTGELFF
TGTGCCAGCAGCTTGAGGGGATACACCGGGGAGCTGTTTTTT
>NA|TRBJ2-7|TRBV30|TRBD1
CAWRLGGTGGQYF
TGTGCCTGGAGATTAGGGGGGACAGGGGGGCAGTACTTC
>few|TRBJ1-2|TRBV7-9|NA
CASRGADFNYGYTF
TGTGCCAGCAGGGGAGCTGACTTTAACTATGGCTACACCTTC
>NA|TRBJ1-2|TRBV28|TRBD1
CASSSGQTNYGYTF
TGTGCCAGCAGTTCGGGACAGACAAACTATGGCTACACCTTC
>NA|TRBJ2-3|TRBV9|NA
CASSVVVTSRDTQYF
TGTGCCAGCAGCGTAGTAGTTACTAGCAGAGATACGCAGTATTTT
>once|TRBJ1-2|TRBV19|TRBD1
CASSPSGTGRVGGYTF
TGTGCCAGTAGTCCCTCCGGGACAGGGAGAGTCGGGGGCTACACCTTC
>few|TRBJ2-7|TRBV6-5|TRBD2
CASSYFAGVSYEQYF
TGTGCCAGCAGTTACTTTGCGGGAGTGAGCTACGAGCAGTACTTC
>NA|TRBJ2-7|TRBV29-1|NA
CSVLRGRDFGAYEQYF
TGCAGCGTTTTAAGGGGTCGGGACTTCGGGGCGTACGAGCAGTACTTC
>NA|TRBJ2-7|TRBV6-6|NA
CASSSSSYEQYF
TGTGCCAGCAGTTCGAGCTCCTACGAGCAGTACTTC
>NA|TRBJ2-7|TRBV28|NA
CASSFNTAKANYEQYF
TGTGCCAGCAGTTTTAATACCGCTAAAGCAAATTACGAGCAGTACTTC
>NA|TRBJ2-7|TRBV5-6|TRBD1
CASSFGTGIRYEQYF
TGTGCCAGCAGCTTCGGGACAGGGATTCGGTACGAGCAGTACTTC
>NA|TRBJ2-7|TRBV6-5|TRBD2
CASSYSTRGGEQYF
TGTGCCAGCAGTTACTCGACTCGGGGGGGCGAGCAGTACTTC
>NA|TRBJ2-1|TRBV28|NA
CASSGGGVRAYNEQFF
TGTGCCAGCAGTGGTGGCGGGGTTCGGGCCTACAATGAGCAGTTCTTC
>NA|TRBJ2-6|TRBV19|NA
CASSMASGANVLTF
TGTGCCAGTAGTATGGCCTCTGGGGCCAACGTCCTGACTTTC
>NA|TRBJ2-7|TRBV30|TRBD1
CAWSVRGTGAYEQYF
TGTGCCTGGAGTGTGAGGGGGACAGGAGCTTACGAGCAGTACTTC